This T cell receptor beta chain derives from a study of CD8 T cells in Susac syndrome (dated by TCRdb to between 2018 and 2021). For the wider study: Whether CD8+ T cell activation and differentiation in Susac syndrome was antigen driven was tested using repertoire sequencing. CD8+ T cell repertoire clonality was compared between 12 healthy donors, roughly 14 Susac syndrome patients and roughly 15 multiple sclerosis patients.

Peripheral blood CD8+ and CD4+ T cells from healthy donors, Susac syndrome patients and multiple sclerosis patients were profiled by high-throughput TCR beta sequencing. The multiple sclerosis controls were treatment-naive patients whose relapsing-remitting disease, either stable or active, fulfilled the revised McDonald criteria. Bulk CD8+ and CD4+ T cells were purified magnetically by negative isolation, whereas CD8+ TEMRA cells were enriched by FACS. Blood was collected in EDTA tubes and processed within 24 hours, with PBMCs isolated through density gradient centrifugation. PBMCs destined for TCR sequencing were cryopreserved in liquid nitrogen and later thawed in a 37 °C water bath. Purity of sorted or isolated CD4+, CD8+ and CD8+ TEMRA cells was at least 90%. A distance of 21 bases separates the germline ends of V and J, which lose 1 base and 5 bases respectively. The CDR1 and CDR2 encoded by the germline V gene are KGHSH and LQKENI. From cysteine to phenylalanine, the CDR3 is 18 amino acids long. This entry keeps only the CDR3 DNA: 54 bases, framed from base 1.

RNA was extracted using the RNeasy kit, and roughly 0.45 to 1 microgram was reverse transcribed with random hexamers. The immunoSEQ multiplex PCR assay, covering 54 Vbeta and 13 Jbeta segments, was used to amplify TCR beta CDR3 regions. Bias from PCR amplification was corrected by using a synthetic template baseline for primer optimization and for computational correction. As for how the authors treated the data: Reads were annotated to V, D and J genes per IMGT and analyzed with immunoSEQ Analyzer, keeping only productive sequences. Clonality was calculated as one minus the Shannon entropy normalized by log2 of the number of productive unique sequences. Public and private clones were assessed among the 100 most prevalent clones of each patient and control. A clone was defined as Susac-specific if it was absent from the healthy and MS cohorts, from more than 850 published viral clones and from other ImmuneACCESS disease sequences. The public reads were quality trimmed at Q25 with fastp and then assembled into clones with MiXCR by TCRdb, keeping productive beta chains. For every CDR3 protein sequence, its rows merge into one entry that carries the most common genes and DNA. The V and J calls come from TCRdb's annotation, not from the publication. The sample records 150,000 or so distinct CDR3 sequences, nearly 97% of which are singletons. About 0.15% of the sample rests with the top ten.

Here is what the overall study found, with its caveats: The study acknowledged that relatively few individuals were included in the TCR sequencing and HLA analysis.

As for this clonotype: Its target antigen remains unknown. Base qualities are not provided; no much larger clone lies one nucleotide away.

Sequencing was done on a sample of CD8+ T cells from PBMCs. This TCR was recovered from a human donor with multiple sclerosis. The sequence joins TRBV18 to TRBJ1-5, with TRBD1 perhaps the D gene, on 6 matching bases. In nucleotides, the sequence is TGTGCCAGCTCACCACGTCCCCCTGAGGGCAGGGGACATCAGCCCCAGCATTTT. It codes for CASSPRPPEGRGHQPQHF.